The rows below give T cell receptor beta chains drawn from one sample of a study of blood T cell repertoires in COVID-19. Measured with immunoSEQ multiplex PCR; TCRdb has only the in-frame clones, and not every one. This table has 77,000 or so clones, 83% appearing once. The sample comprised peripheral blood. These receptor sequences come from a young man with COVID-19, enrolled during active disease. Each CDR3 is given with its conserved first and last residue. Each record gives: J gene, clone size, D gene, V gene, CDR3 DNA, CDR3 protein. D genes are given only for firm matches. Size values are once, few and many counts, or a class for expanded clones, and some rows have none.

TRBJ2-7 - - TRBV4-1 TGCGCCAGCAGCCAAGAGGACAGCCGAACGGAACAGTACTTC CASSQEDSRTEQYF
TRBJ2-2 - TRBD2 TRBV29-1 TGCAGCGTCCGGACTAGTCCCGGGGAGCTGTTTTTT CSVRTSPGELFF
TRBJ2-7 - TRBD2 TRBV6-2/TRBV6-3 TGTGCCAGCAGCGGGCGGGGGTCGCGCGAGCAGTACTTC CASSGRGSREQYF
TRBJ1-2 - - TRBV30 TGTGCCTGGAGTGGGAGAACCATGGGCTATGGCTACACCTTC CAWSGRTMGYGYTF
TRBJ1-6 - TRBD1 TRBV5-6 TGTGCCAGCAGCTTGGGGACAGGGAATACTTCACCCCTCCACTTT CASSLGTGNTSPLHF
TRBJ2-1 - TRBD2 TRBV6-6 TGTGCCAGCAGTTACCCCGGGACTAGCGGGAGCAATGAGCAGTTCTTC CASSYPGTSGSNEQFF
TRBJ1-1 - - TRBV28 TGTGCCAGCAGTTTATCTCTTGAAGCTTTCTTT CASSLSLEAFF
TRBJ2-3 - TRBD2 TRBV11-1 TGTGCCAGCAGCCCGGAGCCAGCGGGAGTTTTAGAGTATTTT CASSPEPAGVLEYF
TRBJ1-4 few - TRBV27 TGTGCCAGCAGCCGACGCAGGGCTGTGGAAAAACTGTTTTTT CASSRRRAVEKLFF
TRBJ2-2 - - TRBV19 TGTGCCAGTAGTTTCTTACAGGGCCCCCGGGAGCTGTTTTTT CASSFLQGPRELFF
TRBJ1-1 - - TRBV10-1 TGCGCCAGCAGTGAGTCTGGGGCAGGGAGGGGAAAAACTGAAGCTTTCTTT CASSESGAGRGKTEAFF
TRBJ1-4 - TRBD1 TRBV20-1 TGCAGTGCTAGTACAGGGGATGAAAAACTGTTTTTT CSASTGDEKLFF
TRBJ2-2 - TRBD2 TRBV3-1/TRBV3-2 TGTGCCAGCAGCCTCCCCAGCGGGAGGACCACCGGGGAGCTGTTTTTT CASSLPSGRTTGELFF
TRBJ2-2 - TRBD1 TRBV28 TGTGCCAGCACCTTACCCCAGGGACAGTCGAGGACCGGGGAGCTGTTTTTT CASTLPQGQSRTGELFF
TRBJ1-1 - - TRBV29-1 TGCAGCGTTACGCGATTGACGGACTACACTGAAGCTTTCTTT CSVTRLTDYTEAFF
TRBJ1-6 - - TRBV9 TGTGCCAGCAGCGGGGGCCGGCCAGGCAGTCGGCACTCACCCCTCCACTTT CASSGGRPGSRHSPLHF
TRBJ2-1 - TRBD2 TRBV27 TGTGCCAGCAGTTCACTAGCGGGAGGTTATAATGAGCAGTTCTTC CASSSLAGGYNEQFF
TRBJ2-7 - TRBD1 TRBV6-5 TGTGCCAGCAGATGGACAGGGACCTACGAGCAGTACTTC CASRWTGTYEQYF
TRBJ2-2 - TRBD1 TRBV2 TGTGCCAGCAGGGAGGACAGGCTGACGACCGGGGAGCTGTTTTTT CASREDRLTTGELFF
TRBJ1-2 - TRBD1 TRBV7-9 TGTGCCAGCAGCTTTGAGGGATCGACAGGGAGGATCGGACATGGCTACACCTTC CASSFEGSTGRIGHGYTF
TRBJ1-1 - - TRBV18 TGTGCCAGCTCACAGAGCGGACGGAACACTGAAGCTTTCTTT CASSQSGRNTEAFF
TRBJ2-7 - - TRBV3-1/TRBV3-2 TGTGCCAGCAGCCCCCAGCCGGACATTTTCTACGAGCAGTACTTC CASSPQPDIFYEQYF
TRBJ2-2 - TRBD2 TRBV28 TGTGCCAGCAGTTCCCGACTAGCGGGAGGCATGAACACCGGGGAGCTGTTTTTT CASSSRLAGGMNTGELFF
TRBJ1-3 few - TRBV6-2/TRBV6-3 TGTGCCAGCAGTTACTCCCCGGAGGTCCGTGCCATATATTTT CASSYSPEVRAIYF
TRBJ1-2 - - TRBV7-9 TGTGCCAGCAGCTTAGAAGGGGGTCACGACTATGGCTACACCTTC CASSLEGGHDYGYTF